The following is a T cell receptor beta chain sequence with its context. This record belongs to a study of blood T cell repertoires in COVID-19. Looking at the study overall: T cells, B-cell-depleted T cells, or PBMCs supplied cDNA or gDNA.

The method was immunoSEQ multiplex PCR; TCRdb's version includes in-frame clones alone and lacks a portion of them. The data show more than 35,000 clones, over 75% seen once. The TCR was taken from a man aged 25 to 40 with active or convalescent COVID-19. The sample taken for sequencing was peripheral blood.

CDR3 protein: CASSPSGGGNYEQYF. In DNA form, the CDR3 reads TGCGCCAGCAGCCCATCAGGGGGTGGGAACTACGAGCAGTACTTC. The V gene is TRBV10-2, the J gene TRBJ2-7; 7 bases map to TRBD1. This CDR3 region has 15 residues. In germline, CDR1 is WSHSY, CDR2 SAAADI. Trimming took 6 bases from V and 3 from J; bases not matched to a gene: 11.